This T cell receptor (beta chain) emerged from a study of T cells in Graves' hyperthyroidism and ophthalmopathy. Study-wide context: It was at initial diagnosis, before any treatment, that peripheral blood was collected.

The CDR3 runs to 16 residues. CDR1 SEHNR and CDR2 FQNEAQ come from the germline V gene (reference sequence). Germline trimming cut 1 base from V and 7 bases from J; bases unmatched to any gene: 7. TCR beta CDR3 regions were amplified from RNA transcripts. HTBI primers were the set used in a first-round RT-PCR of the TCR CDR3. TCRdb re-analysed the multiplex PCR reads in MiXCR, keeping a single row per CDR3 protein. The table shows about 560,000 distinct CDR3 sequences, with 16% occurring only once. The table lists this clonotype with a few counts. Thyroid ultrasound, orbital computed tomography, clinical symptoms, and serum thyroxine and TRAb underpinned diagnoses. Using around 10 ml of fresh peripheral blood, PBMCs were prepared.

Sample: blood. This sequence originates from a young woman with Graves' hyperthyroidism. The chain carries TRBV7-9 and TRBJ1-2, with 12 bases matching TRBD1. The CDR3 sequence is CASSLVTGTGGFGYTF. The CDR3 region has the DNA TGTGCCAGCAGCTTAGTTACCGGGACAGGGGGCTTTGGCTACACCTTC.